These T cell receptor beta chains were read from a single sample in a study of blood T cell repertoires in COVID-19. Sequenced by immunoSEQ multiplex PCR; TCRdb stores in-frame clones only, minus some. The sample holds 250,000 to 350,000 clones, over 80% seen once. Source material: peripheral blood. Every receptor here comes from a woman between 45 and 60 years old with COVID-19, enrolled during active disease. Both conserved end residues are part of each CDR3. The order of the fields is V gene, clone size, CDR3 length, D gene, J gene, CDR3 DNA, CDR3 protein. The D gene is left open where the match is weak. Size tells how often a clone was seen (once, few, many) or the class of an expanded clone, and some rows leave it out.

TRBV5-1	-	13	-	TRBJ2-1	TGCGCCAGCAGCTTGATCCAGGGGACAGAGCAGTTCTTC	CASSLIQGTEQFF
TRBV4-2	-	18	-	TRBJ1-3	TGTGCCAGCAGCCAGGCTATCAGAGGAGGGGCGGCGGGAAACACCATATATTTT	CASSQAIRGGAAGNTIYF
TRBV7-8	once	15	TRBD2	TRBJ2-7	TGTGCCAGCAGCTGGGCTAGCGGCTCCACGTCCGAGCAGTACTTC	CASSWASGSTSEQYF
TRBV30	-	16	-	TRBJ2-2	TGTGCCTGGAGGAGGACCGGGACATTGAACACCGGGGAGCTGTTTTTT	CAWRRTGTLNTGELFF
TRBV21-1	-	17	-	TRBJ1-5	TGTGCCAGCAGCACAAATCGGACAGGGTTAAACAATCAGCCCCAGCATTTT	CASSTNRTGLNNQPQHF
TRBV19	-	14	-	TRBJ2-7	TGTGCCAGTAGTATAGGGAATAGGGGGTACGAGCAGTACTTC	CASSIGNRGYEQYF
TRBV20-1	-	11	-	TRBJ1-4	TGCAGTGCTGACGGGGAGGGGAAACTGTTTTTT	CSADGEGKLFF
TRBV6-5	-	14	-	TRBJ1-5	TGTGCCAGCAGTTACGGTGGTCGGAATCAGCCCCAGCATTTT	CASSYGGRNQPQHF
TRBV27	-	12	TRBD1	TRBJ1-5	TGTGCCTCCGGCGACAGGGGGCAGGCCCAGCATTTT	CASGDRGQAQHF
TRBV7-9	-	14	-	TRBJ2-3	TGTGCCAGCAGCCCAGGGTCGTCCACAGATACGCAGTATTTT	CASSPGSSTDTQYF
TRBV9	-	15	-	TRBJ2-3	TGTGCCAGCAGCTTAGAAGGGGGAAGCACAGATACGCAGTATTTT	CASSLEGGSTDTQYF
TRBV29-1	-	13	-	TRBJ1-1	TGCAGCGGGTCCGACAGGCAGTTACCCGGAGCTTTCTTT	CSGSDRQLPGAFF
TRBV7-9	-	16	TRBD1	TRBJ1-4	TGTGCCAGCAGCTTGGCGGCGGGACAGGCAAATGAAAAACTGTTTTTT	CASSLAAGQANEKLFF
TRBV5-1	-	13	TRBD1	TRBJ1-2	TGCGCCAGCAGCTCAGGACAGGGGAGTGGCTACACCTTC	CASSSGQGSGYTF
TRBV6-2/TRBV6-3	-	14	-	TRBJ2-7	TGTGCCAGCAGTTTGGGGCCTTGGTACTACGAGCAGTACTTC	CASSLGPWYYEQYF
TRBV6-5	-	16	TRBD1	TRBJ1-5	TGTGCCAGCAGTTCCCGACAGGGTTTGGGGAATCAGCCCCAGCATTTT	CASSSRQGLGNQPQHF
TRBV9	-	15	TRBD2	TRBJ2-1	TGTGCCAGCAGCGTAGCTAGCGGGAGAGTGAGTGAGCAGTTCTTC	CASSVASGRVSEQFF